The 25 T cell receptor beta chains presented below share a single source sample, sequenced in a study of T cell repertoires in cytomegalovirus infection. TCRdb re-analysed the reads in MiXCR, keeping a single row per CDR3 protein. Among about 140,000 distinct CDR3 sequences listed, under 8% were seen once. Sequences were obtained from PBMCs. The receptor set was obtained from a human donor in good health (CMV status not recorded). Some clones in this sample may be carry-over from other donors' samples.

V usage is TRBV27 and J usage is TRBJ1-1; TRBD1 is a possible D gene (6 bases). Germline assignment: CDR1 MNHEY and CDR2 SMNVEV (reference sequence). V lost 1 base to trimming and J lost 1 base, with 10 bases between them. This CDR3 has 15 amino acids. The CDR3 spells CASSLYPGQNTEAFF. DNA for the CDR3: TGTGCCAGCAGTTTATACCCGGGACAGAACACTGAAGCTTTCTTT.

There are many counts of this clonotype. J is TRBJ2-3 and V is TRBV2; D is possibly TRBD2 (5 bases). The CDR3 is 13 residues long. Germline CDR1 reads SNHLY; CDR2 reads FYNNEI. Trimming stripped 7 bases from V and 4 bases from J, with 12 bases between. In nucleotides, the CDR3 is TGTGCCAGCACCCGAGGGCGTCCAGATACGCAGTATTTT. It yields the protein CASTRGRPDTQYF.

This clonotype has a handful of counts. CDR3 nucleotide sequence: TGTGCCACCAGCAGAGATGGGGGTCGATCTGGACAGGGAGCCTCAGATACGCAGTATTTT. Protein product: CATSRDGGRSGQGASDTQYF. This rearrangement joins TRBV15 to TRBJ2-3; 8 bases fit TRBD1. Germline CDR1 LNHNV, CDR2 YYDKDF (reference sequence). CDR3 length: 20 residues. J lost 4 bases, V lost 0 bases, and 18 bases had no gene match.

This clonotype was detected many times. The chain combines TRBV7-8 with TRBJ2-7; 9 nucleotides line up with TRBD2. Germline values: CDR1 SGHVS, CDR2 FQNEAQ. The CDR3 extends over 15 amino acids. With 0 bases clipped from V and 3 bases from J, the junction kept 3 bases outside the gene matches. DNA for the CDR3: TGTGCCAGCAGCTTAGCGGCTAGCGGGATCTACGAGCAGTACTTC. As protein: CASSLAASGIYEQYF.

This clonotype has a count of ten or more. V gene TRBV7-2 combines with J gene TRBJ1-5, with a tentative D call TRBD1 (5 bases). Trimming took 5 bases from V and 4 from J, leaving 15 bases between them. Germline loops: CDR1 SGHTA, CDR2 FQGNSA. CDR3 size: 15 residues. CDR3 loop: CASSPGLTNNQPQHF. The CDR3 coding sequence is TGTGCCAGCAGCCCGGGACTTACAAATAATCAGCCCCAGCATTTT. Full variable domain (remainder filled in from reference TRBV7-2 and TRBJ1-5): GAGVSQSPSNKVTEKGKDVELRCDPISGHTALYWYRQSLGQGLEFLIYFQGNSAPDKSGLPSDRFSAERTGGSVSTLTIQRTQQEDSAVYLCASSPGLTNNQPQHFGDGTRLSIL.

This clonotype was seen ten or more times. V gene TRBV7-2 combines with J gene TRBJ1-1, with D possibly matching TRBD1 (6 bases). This CDR3 comprises 13 residues. Germline V gene data show CDR1 as SGHTA and CDR2 as FQGNSA. V shed 5 bases and J shed 11 bases, with 18 bases lying between them. The CDR3 bases are TGTGCCAGCAGCATGACAGGAGGGCTTGATGCTTTCTTT. Protein product: CASSMTGGLDAFF. The variable domain in full, with the rest retrieved from reference TRBV7-2 and TRBJ1-1, is GAGVSQSPSNKVTEKGKDVELRCDPISGHTALYWYRQSLGQGLEFLIYFQGNSAPDKSGLPSDRFSAERTGGSVSTLTIQRTQQEDSAVYLCASSMTGGLDAFFGQGTRLTVV.

The V and J genes are TRBV2 and TRBJ2-3; D is uncertain. The germline V gene has CDR1 SNHLY and CDR2 FYNNEI. CDR3 size: 14 residues. Trimming cost V 4 bases and J 6 bases, with 14 bases left between them. The CDR3 sequence is CASSAATQADTQYF. The DNA for the CDR3 is TGTGCCAGCAGTGCCGCGACCCAGGCGGATACGCAGTATTTT.

The chain combines TRBV7-3 with TRBJ1-1; tentatively, D is TRBD1 (6 bases). Germline lookup yields CDR1 SGHTA and CDR2 FQGTGA. V lost 7 bases and J 0 bases, leaving 15 bases between the germline ends. CDR3 length equals 15 residues. Written as DNA, the CDR3 is TGTGCCAGCACCGAGTGGGGGGCAATGAACACTGAAGCTTTCTTT. Protein sequence: CASTEWGAMNTEAFF.

This clonotype was seen at least ten times. V and J are TRBV18 and TRBJ1-4; tentatively, D is TRBD1 (5 bases). The CDR3 runs 16 residues. CDR1 is KGHSH and CDR2 is LQKENI in the germline V gene. The V gene lost 6 bases and the J gene lost 5 bases, with 19 bases spanning the gap. CDR3 nucleotide sequence: TGTGCCAGCTCCCTTACCCAGGGCGGGATAAATGAAAAACTGTTTTTT. It encodes CASSLTQGGINEKLFF.

The chain joins TRBV5-1 to TRBJ1-5; TRBD1 matches at 8 bases. Losses at the gene ends were 4 bases for V and 7 bases for J; bases not matched to a gene: 10. This CDR3 has 15 amino acids. Germline lookup yields CDR1 SGHRS and CDR2 YFSETQ. CDR3 in amino acids: CASSLTGDLRQPQHF. The CDR3 DNA follows: TGCGCCAGCAGCCTGACAGGGGACCTACGACAGCCCCAGCATTTT.

The chain links TRBV19 to TRBJ2-1; tentative D call: TRBD1 (6 bases). Germline V gene lookup returns CDR1 LNHDA and CDR2 SQIVND (reference sequence). V was cut by 6 bases and J by 4 bases, with 10 bases left in between. This CDR3 comprises 13 residues. CDR3 region: CASSSTGYNEQFF. The CDR3 coding sequence is TGTGCCAGTAGCAGTACAGGGTACAATGAGCAGTTCTTC.

This clonotype was detected many times. The chain is built from TRBV11-2 and TRBJ1-1; a weak D match, TRBD1 (6 bases). Germline V gene lookup returns CDR1 SGHAT and CDR2 FQNNGV. V dropped 5 bases and J dropped 4 bases, with 14 bases sitting between them. The CDR3 spans 14 residues. In nucleotides, the CDR3 is TGTGCCAGCAGCGACAGGTGGGAGGGCACTGAAGCTTTCTTT. Residues: CASSDRWEGTEAFF. The variable domain in full, with the rest retrieved from reference TRBV11-2 and TRBJ1-1, is EAGVAQSPRYKIIEKRQSVAFWCNPISGHATLYWYQQILGQGPKLLIQFQNNGVVDDSQLPKDRFSAERLKGVDSTLKIQPAKLEDSAVYLCASSDRWEGTEAFFGQGTRLTVV.

This clonotype appeared a few times. The V and J genes are TRBV7-2 and TRBJ1-2; D gene ambiguous. There are 15 residues in the CDR3. The V and J ends lost 5 bases and 8 bases respectively, with 21 bases between them. CDR1 and CDR2 from the germline V gene are SGHTA and FQGNSA. The CDR3 region is CASSPAGGLLNGYTF. The CDR3 region has the DNA TGTGCCAGCAGCCCTGCGGGAGGGCTTCTGAACGGCTACACCTTC.

This clonotype was seen many times. This sequence joins TRBV7-9 and TRBJ1-2; no firm D call. Trimming left V 5 bases short and J 3 bases short, with 10 bases between. The CDR3 length is 13 residues. Germline V lookup: CDR1 SEHNR, CDR2 FQNEAQ (reference sequence). In DNA form, the CDR3 reads TGTGCCAGCAGCCCAGGACGCTACTATGGCTACACCTTC. Residues: CASSPGRYYGYTF.

This clonotype was recorded many times. V gene TRBV11-1 combines with J gene TRBJ2-5, with a tentative D call TRBD2 (5 bases). CDR1 and CDR2 from the germline V gene are SGHAT and FQDESV (reference sequence). The length of the CDR3 is 16 residues. V was pared by 5 bases and J by 6 bases, with 22 bases between. The CDR3 protein is CASSPSAPVRGKTQYF. CDR3 coding DNA: TGTGCCAGCAGCCCATCCGCCCCGGTCCGGGGAAAGACCCAGTACTTC. The full variable domain, rest sourced from reference TRBV11-1 and TRBJ2-5, is EAEVAQSPRYKITEKSQAVAFWCDPISGHATLYWYRQILGQGPELLVQFQDESVVDDSQLPKDRFSAERLKGVDSTLKIQPAELGDSAMYLCASSPSAPVRGKTQYFGPGTRLLVL.

This clonotype was seen repeatedly, ten times or more. This chain links TRBV3-1 with TRBJ1-2, with D tentatively TRBD1 (6 bases). Germline V gives CDR1 LGHDT, CDR2 YNNKEL (reference sequence). CDR3 length: 15 residues. V was shortened by 4 bases and J by 1 base, with 13 bases between the two germline ends. The CDR3 spells CASSRGTLVNYGYTF. CDR3 DNA sequence: TGTGCCAGCAGCCGGGGGACACTAGTTAACTATGGCTACACCTTC.

This clonotype was seen repeatedly, ten times or more. The V gene is TRBV7-2, the J gene TRBJ2-7, with D hard to call. Germline V CDR1 and CDR2: SGHTA, FQGNSA. Deletions cut 1 base from V and 4 bases from J, with 8 bases between. The CDR3 consists of 13 residues. Here the CDR3 DNA reads TGTGCCAGCAGCTTAGATCCCCCTTACGAGCAGTACTTC. Translating it yields CASSLDPPYEQYF. The full variable domain, its missing parts supplied by reference TRBV7-2 and TRBJ2-7, is GAGVSQSPSNKVTEKGKDVELRCDPISGHTALYWYRQSLGQGLEFLIYFQGNSAPDKSGLPSDRFSAERTGGSVSTLTIQRTQQEDSAVYLCASSLDPPYEQYFGPGTRLTVT.

V and J are TRBV27 and TRBJ2-7; D tentatively fits TRBD1 or TRBD2 (5 bases each). V was pared by 2 bases and J by 1 base, with 12 bases between. From germline, CDR1 is MNHEY and CDR2 SMNVEV (reference sequence). The CDR3 sequence is 15 residues long. The CDR3 is CASSLRTGPSYEQYF. CDR3 bases: TGTGCCAGCAGTTTAAGGACGGGACCATCCTACGAGCAGTACTTC.

This clonotype was recorded at least ten times. The chain combines TRBV7-9 with TRBJ2-7, with TRBD1 matching over 7 bases. The junction had 10 bases not matched to a gene; V was cut back by 5 bases and J by 3 bases. The germline V gene encodes CDR1 SEHNR and CDR2 FQNEAQ (reference sequence). This CDR3 region has 15 residues. The CDR3 DNA reads as TGTGCCAGCAGCGCGGACAGGACACCTAACTACGAGCAGTACTTC. Residues: CASSADRTPNYEQYF.

This clonotype was seen ten or more times. In DNA form, the CDR3 reads TGCGCCAGCAGCTTGGACGGCAGGGGGGACGGCTACACCTTC. It is translated as CASSLDGRGDGYTF. V gene TRBV5-1 combines with J gene TRBJ1-2; 7 nucleotides agree with TRBD1. CDR1 and CDR2 from the germline V gene are SGHRS and YFSETQ. This CDR3 comprises 14 residues. V shed 0 bases, J shed 8 bases, and the junction held 7 bases outside the gene matches.

Details on this clonotype: Compared with germline, one end of the junction differs, possibly owing to a read error. CDR3 in amino acids: CANSHQGGTDTQYF. The CDR3 DNA is TGTGCCAACAGTCACCAGGGTGGCACAGATACGCAGTATTTT. The rearrangement links TRBV28 to TRBJ2-3; D possibly corresponds to TRBD1 (5 bases). Germline CDR1 MDHEN, CDR2 SYDVKM. The CDR3 contains 14 residues.

This clonotype was picked up many times. The chain is built from TRBV18 and TRBJ1-3; tentatively, D is TRBD1 (5 bases). Trimming pared 3 bases from V and 5 bases from J, leaving 11 bases between. From germline, CDR1 is KGHSH and CDR2 LQKENI. The CDR3 has 14 amino acids. CDR3 in amino acids: CASSPMDIRNTIYF. DNA of the CDR3: TGTGCCAGCTCACCGATGGACATTAGAAACACCATATATTTT.

At least ten counts were recorded for this clonotype. The rearrangement uses TRBV7-8 and TRBJ2-7, with unresolved D. The CDR3 sequence is 14 residues long. CDR1 is SGHVS, CDR2 FQNEAQ, per germline. Trimming removed 3 bases from V and 3 bases from J, with 12 bases in between. Written as DNA, the CDR3 is TGTGCCAGCAGCTTTCTAGATCCCGGCTACGAGCAGTACTTC. It encodes CASSFLDPGYEQYF.

This clonotype was detected ten times or more. CDR3: CASSLMGTNTEAFF. For the CDR3, the DNA is TGTGCCAGCAGCTTAATGGGCACAAACACTGAAGCTTTCTTT. The V gene is TRBV7-2, the J gene TRBJ1-1; no reliable D call. CDR1 is SGHTA and CDR2 is FQGNSA in the germline V gene. Trimming left V 2 bases short and J 2 bases short, with 9 bases between. The CDR3 loop spans 14 amino acids.

This clonotype turned up a few times. The chain carries TRBV20-1 and TRBJ2-3, with TRBD1 identical over 12 bases. This CDR3 has 14 amino acids. The V and J ends lost 5 bases and 5 bases, in that order; junction bases with no gene match: 5. CDR1 is DFQATT, CDR2 SNEGSKA, per germline (reference sequence). The CDR3 protein is CSARDRGRVDTQYF. CDR3 DNA sequence: TGCAGTGCTCGGGACAGGGGGCGAGTAGATACGCAGTATTTT.